The 18 T cell receptor beta chains below were found in one sample sequenced in a study of shared clonotypes between healthy human individuals. The repertoire was sequenced with immunoSEQ multiplex PCR; TCRdb's copy has only in-frame clones and lacks some. The table shows more than 600,000 clones, with approximately 90% occurring only once. Naive CD8 cells comprised CD45RO-negative, CCR7-positively selected cells, excluding terminally differentiated effector memory CD45RA+ cells. Sequenced input: naive CD8+ T cells sorted from blood. The receptors come from a man aged 30 to 39 in good health.

This clone was picked up one time. The gene calls are TRBV7-2 and TRBJ2-7; TRBD2 agrees at 7 bases. V lost 1 base to trimming and J lost 0 bases; unmatched junction nucleotides: 3. Germline CDR1 reads SGHTA; CDR2 reads FQGNSA. The CDR3 length is 15 residues. Written as DNA, the CDR3 is TGTGCCAGCAGCTTAGAGCCTAGCGGCTCCTACGAGCAGTACTTC. Encoded protein: CASSLEPSGSYEQYF.

This chain links TRBV7-9 with TRBJ2-1; weak D call: TRBD1 (5 bases). V shed 7 bases and J shed 7 bases, with 17 bases lying between them. Germline CDR1 and CDR2: SEHNR and FQNEAQ (reference sequence). The CDR3 runs to 14 residues. In DNA, the CDR3 is TGTGCCAGCACATTGGGGCCAGGGTGGAATGAGCAGTTCTTC. Translating gives CASTLGPGWNEQFF.

The V gene is TRBV4-1, the J gene TRBJ1-2; no firm D call. Germline V gene data show CDR1 as MGHRA and CDR2 as YSYEKL. CDR3 length equals 16 residues. Trimming pared 0 bases from V and 8 bases from J, leaving 19 bases between. CDR3 loop: CASSQDSRGMAIGYTF. In DNA, the CDR3 is TGCGCCAGCAGCCAAGATTCCCGAGGAATGGCGATCGGCTACACCTTC.

The rearrangement links TRBV28 to TRBJ2-2; D call uncertain. Germline loops: CDR1 MDHEN, CDR2 SYDVKM. The length of the CDR3 is 12 residues. The V end was cut by 4 bases, the J end by 5 bases, with 5 bases between. CDR3 residues: CASSYMTGELFF. Here the CDR3 DNA reads TGTGCCAGCAGTTATATGACCGGGGAGCTGTTTTTT.

The V and J genes are TRBV28 and TRBJ2-7; 7 nucleotides line up with TRBD2. The trim removed 3 bases at V and 5 bases at J, leaving 7 bases unmatched. This CDR3 region has 14 residues. CDR1 is MDHEN and CDR2 is SYDVKM in the germline V gene. CDR3 bases: TGTGCCAGCAGTTTCTCATGGGGGGGGAACGAGCAGTACTTC. Translation: CASSFSWGGNEQYF.

This chain joins TRBV5-1 and TRBJ2-7; TRBD1 aligns across 8 bases. J was trimmed by 3 bases and V by 4 bases; bases with no gene match: 6. CDR1 SGHRS and CDR2 YFSETQ come from the germline V gene. This CDR3 contains 14 residues. The CDR3 bases are TGCGCCAGCAGCCAAGGGACAGGCGGCTACGAGCAGTACTTC. Translated, it gives CASSQGTGGYEQYF.

The V call is TRBV19, the J call TRBJ2-7, with TRBD1 matching over 9 bases. The CDR3 sequence is 15 residues long. Germline V gene sequence: CDR1 LNHDA, CDR2 SQIVND (reference sequence). After removal of 5 bases from V and 3 bases from J, the junction contained 8 bases not matched to a gene. The CDR3 spells CASSVGPGQGYEQYF. The CDR3 DNA reads as TGTGCCAGTAGTGTGGGGCCGGGACAGGGCTACGAGCAGTACTTC.

J is TRBJ1-1 and V is TRBV28, with D hard to call. Trimming took off 9 bases at V and 3 bases at J, with 17 bases between the two ends. The CDR3 totals 14 residues. The V gene's germline CDR1 is MDHEN and CDR2 SYDVKM. The CDR3 coding sequence is TGTGCCAGATATGGACGGTTAATTGACACTGAAGCTTTCTTT. This gives the protein CARYGRLIDTEAFF.

This chain connects TRBV6-4 to TRBJ2-7; TRBD2 aligns across 11 bases. The length of the CDR3 is 18 residues. Germline lookup yields CDR1 MRHNA and CDR2 SNTAGT. Trimming removed 6 bases from V and 3 bases from J; junction bases left unmatched: 16. CDR3 DNA: TGTGCCAGCAGACCCTTAGCGGGAGGGCTTTTATACTGCTACGAGCAGTACTTC. Translating gives CASRPLAGGLLYCYEQYF.

V gene TRBV4-1 combines with J gene TRBJ2-3; no clear D gene. The CDR3 has 16 residues. CDR1 is MGHRA, CDR2 YSYEKL, per germline. Trimming left V 1 base short and J 0 bases short, with 11 bases between. The CDR3 sequence is CASSQVLTSSTDTQYF. The CDR3 DNA is TGCGCCAGCAGCCAAGTCCTAACTTCTAGCACAGATACGCAGTATTTT.

The V gene is TRBV5-1, the J gene TRBJ2-7; D gene uncertain. V shed 4 bases and J shed 5 bases, with 10 bases lying between them. Germline V CDR1 and CDR2: SGHRS, YFSETQ. The CDR3 is made up of 12 amino acids. The CDR3 region has the DNA TGCGCCAGCAGCCAGGTAGGGAACGAGCAGTACTTC. This sequence encodes CASSQVGNEQYF.

The genes are TRBV29-1 and TRBJ2-2; D is undetermined. The germline V gene encodes CDR1 SQVTM and CDR2 ANQGSEA. This CDR3 has 14 residues. V lost 4 bases to trimming and J lost 0 bases, with 9 bases between them. For the CDR3, the DNA is TGCAGCGTTGTCATCCTCGCGAACACCGGGGAGCTGTTTTTT. Translated, it gives CSVVILANTGELFF.

This chain's CDR3 is CASSLDVPGVTGAFF. CDR3 nucleotide sequence: TGTGCCAGCAGCTTAGATGTTCCAGGGGTAACCGGGGCTTTCTTT. This sequence joins TRBV11-2 and TRBJ1-1, with D perhaps TRBD1 (6 bases). Trimming pared 0 bases from V and 11 bases from J, leaving 19 bases between. Germline CDR1 SGHAT, CDR2 FQNNGV. There are 15 residues in the CDR3.

This clone showed up just once. The chain links TRBV15 to TRBJ1-4; D is perhaps TRBD1 (5 bases). The germline gives CDR1 LNHNV, CDR2 YYDKDF (reference sequence). Deletions cut 5 bases from V and 2 bases from J, with 15 bases between. The CDR3 has 16 residues. DNA of the CDR3: TGTGCCACCAGCCGCAATAGCAGGGCGACTAATGAAAAACTGTTTTTT. Translation: CATSRNSRATNEKLFF.

The rearrangement uses TRBV21-1 and TRBJ2-7. TRBV21-1 is a pseudogene locus. The CDR3 spans 11 residues. As DNA, the CDR3 is TGTGCCAGCAGCAAATGGGGCGAGCAGTACTTC. Its translation is CASSKWGEQYF.

This clone was counted once. This rearrangement joins TRBV5-6 to TRBJ2-7; the D gene is possibly TRBD2 (6 bases). Trimming cost V 3 bases and J 3 bases, with 13 bases left between them. Germline assignment: CDR1 SGHDT and CDR2 YYEEEE. The CDR3 contains 14 residues. The CDR3 sequence: CASSSGLKHYEQYF. The CDR3 bases are TGTGCCAGCAGCTCGGGACTTAAGCACTACGAGCAGTACTTC.

The chain combines TRBV5-1 with TRBJ2-1; 12 nucleotides agree with TRBD2. Looked up from germline, CDR1 is SGHRS and CDR2 is YFSETQ. CDR3 size: 15 residues. Losses at the gene ends were 3 bases for V and 5 bases for J; bases not matched to a gene: 3. CDR3 nucleotide sequence: TGCGCCAGCAGCTCGGGACTAGCGGGTGACAATGAGCAGTTCTTC. It encodes CASSSGLAGDNEQFF.

The chain uses TRBV28 and TRBJ2-7, with no clear D. The V end was cut by 2 bases, the J end by 3 bases, with 8 bases between. The germline gives CDR1 MDHEN, CDR2 SYDVKM. The CDR3 runs 13 residues. The CDR3, as DNA: TGTGCCAGCAGTTTAGAAAGAGGCTACGAGCAGTACTTC. Amino acid sequence: CASSLERGYEQYF.